These 24 T cell receptor beta chains were all obtained from the same sample, sequenced in a study of prognosis after radiotherapy for stage I lung cancer. TCR beta CDR3 was amplified from genomic DNA by two-round multiplex PCR. Amplification during the initial PCR round employed primers specific to each TRBV and TRBJ gene. MiXCR, run by TCRdb on the multiplex PCR reads, gives a single entry per CDR3 protein. The profile shows tens of thousands of distinct CDR3 sequences, roughly 41% of them singletons. The sequencing here drew on PBMCs, taken before or after stereotactic body radiation therapy (not recorded which). The source is a donor over 45 with non-small cell lung cancer.

As to this clonotype: The germline gene is not matched at one end of the junction; a read error may be the cause. This chain links TRBV6-2 or TRBV6-3 with TRBJ2-2; D is perhaps TRBD2 (6 bases). This CDR3 region has 16 residues. The V gene's germline CDR1 is MNHEY and CDR2 SVGEGT. The CDR3 coding sequence is TGTGCCAGCAGTAAACTCGGGGGTACGAACACCTGGGAGCTGTTTTTT. It specifies CASSKLGGTNTWELFF.

This clonotype was observed many times. This rearrangement joins TRBV6-1 to TRBJ2-7; D not resolved. There are 13 residues in the CDR3. The germline gives CDR1 MNHNS, CDR2 SASEGT. Trimming shortened V by 5 bases and J by 6 bases, and 14 bases separated the two germline ends. As DNA, the CDR3 is TGTGCCAGCAGTCAGAGACTCCTTGGCGAGCAGTACTTC. It yields the protein CASSQRLLGEQYF.

The chain combines TRBV12-3 or TRBV12-4 with TRBJ2-3, with 7 nucleotides matching TRBD1. CDR3 size: 11 residues. The ends lost 8 bases at V and 11 bases at J; junction bases unmatched: 7. DNA for the CDR3: TGTGCCAGCTTGCTAGGGGACAGGCAGTATTTT. It yields the protein CASLLGDRQYF.

As to this clonotype: A junction end diverges from the germline sequence, so it may reflect a read error. This chain links TRBV12-3 or TRBV12-4 with TRBJ2-2; D possibly corresponds to TRBD1 (6 bases). The CDR3 consists of 14 residues. The DNA for the CDR3 is TGTGCCAGCAGATCACAGGGTTACACCGTGGAGCTGTTTTTT. Its translation: CASRSQGYTVELFF.

This clonotype was seen ten or more times. The chain combines TRBV5-6 with TRBJ2-5; D not certain. The germline V gene has CDR1 SGHDT and CDR2 YYEEEE. This CDR3 is 14 amino acids long. Trimming shortened V by 1 base and J by 1 base, and 8 bases separated the two germline ends. CDR3 coding DNA: TGTGCCAGCAGCTTGTTCCCGGCCCAAGAGACCCAGTACTTC. Translated: CASSLFPAQETQYF.

On this clonotype: Possible read error: a much larger clone is one base away. The final CDR3 position lacks the conserved phenylalanine or tryptophan, pointing to a likely read error. The genes are TRBV12-3 or TRBV12-4 and TRBJ1-2, with D possibly being TRBD1 (5 bases). The CDR3 has 12 residues. The V gene lost 4 bases and the J gene lost 4 bases, with 7 bases spanning the gap. The CDR3 coding sequence is TGTGCCAGCAGTTCTGGGACCTATGGCTACACCTCC. Translated, it gives CASSSGTYGYTS.

Comment on this clonotype: A read error is possible here, since a much larger clone lies one base away. This chain links TRBV20-1 with TRBJ2-7, with TRBD1 matching over 10 bases. This CDR3 has 14 residues. V shed 5 bases, J shed 1 base, and the junction held 5 bases outside the gene matches. Germline assignment: CDR1 DFQATT and CDR2 SNEGSKA (reference sequence). The CDR3 coding sequence is TGCAGTGCTCGACAGGGGGCTATTTCCTACGAGCAGTACTTC. Its protein is CSARQGAISYEQYF.

Ten or more counts support this clonotype. The rearrangement links TRBV29-1 to TRBJ1-3; D might be TRBD1 (6 bases). The V end lost 2 bases, the J end lost 4 bases, and 12 bases lay between the germline ends. CDR3 length equals 14 residues. CDR1 and CDR2 from the germline V gene are SQVTM and ANQGSEA. In DNA, the CDR3 is TGCAGCGTTGAACTAACAGGGCTGGGAAACACCATATATTTT. Translation gives CSVELTGLGNTIYF.

This clonotype was seen repeatedly, ten times or more. V usage is TRBV30 and J usage is TRBJ2-3, with TRBD2 identical over 8 bases. There are 15 residues in the CDR3. The ends lost 0 bases at V and 6 bases at J; junction bases unmatched: 8. CDR1 and CDR2 (germline): GTSNPN, SVGIG (reference sequence). This chain's CDR3 is CAWSVFGGAADTQYF. CDR3 nucleotide sequence: TGTGCCTGGAGTGTTTTCGGGGGGGCCGCGGATACGCAGTATTTT.

This clonotype was counted many times. The chain links TRBV29-1 to TRBJ2-1; TRBD2 aligns across 7 bases. The germline V gene has CDR1 SQVTM and CDR2 ANQGSEA. The CDR3 spans 15 residues. V gave up 2 bases and J gave up 8 bases; unmatched junction bases: 12. CDR3 amino acids: CSVEWWTRSTHEQFF. The DNA for the CDR3 is TGCAGCGTTGAATGGTGGACTAGGAGTACACATGAGCAGTTCTTC.

V is TRBV12-3 or TRBV12-4 and J is TRBJ2-2; D gene uncertain. The V end lost 1 base, the J end lost 7 bases, and 4 bases lay between the germline ends. The CDR3 extends over 12 amino acids. The CDR3 nucleotides are TGTGCCAGCAGTTTAGTCGGCGGGGAGCTGTTTTTT. Amino acids: CASSLVGGELFF.

This clonotype has more than one count but fewer than ten. V is TRBV3-1 and J is TRBJ1-6, with a tentative D call TRBD1 (6 bases). Trimming removed 1 base from V and 7 bases from J, with 8 bases in between. Germline-derived CDR1 and CDR2 are LGHDT and YNNKEL (reference sequence). The length of the CDR3 is 14 residues. CDR3 DNA sequence: TGTGCCAGCAGCCAAGGGACAGTGAATTCACCCCTCCACTTT. Its protein product is CASSQGTVNSPLHF.

Many counts were recorded for this clonotype. The chain joins TRBV4-1 to TRBJ2-7; possible D gene TRBD1, 5 bases. The CDR3 totals 15 residues. Germline CDR1 MGHRA, CDR2 YSYEKL. V lost 2 bases to trimming and J lost 2 bases, with 13 bases between them. The CDR3 sequence: CASSQIYGATYEQYF. CDR3 DNA sequence: TGCGCCAGCAGCCAAATTTATGGGGCCACCTACGAGCAGTACTTC.

The V gene is TRBV7-6, the J gene TRBJ1-1; unclear D gene. The germline V gene encodes CDR1 SGHVS and CDR2 FNYEAQ. The CDR3 loop spans 13 amino acids. The V end was cut by 0 bases, the J end by 6 bases, with 8 bases between. The CDR3 DNA follows: TGTGCCAGCAGCTTAGCGGAGGATTCTGAAGCTTTCTTT. Translating it yields CASSLAEDSEAFF. The whole variable domain, filled in from reference TRBV7-6 and TRBJ1-1, reads GAGVSQSPRYKVTKRGQDVALRCDPISGHVSLYWYRQALGQGPEFLTYFNYEAQQDKSGLPNDRFSAERPEGSISTLTIQRTEQRDSAMYRCASSLAEDSEAFFGQGTRLTVV.

This clonotype has at least ten counts. V is TRBV6-1 and J is TRBJ1-6, with TRBD1 matching over 10 bases. With V trimmed by 9 bases and J by 0 bases, 20 bases remained unmatched. The germline V gene has CDR1 MNHNS and CDR2 SASEGT. CDR3 size: 21 residues. The CDR3 DNA follows: TGTGCCAGGGAGGCTTCACAGGGGACAGGGGTTTTTAGCTCCTATAATTCACCCCTCCACTTT. This codes for CAREASQGTGVFSSYNSPLHF.

The V gene is TRBV6-1, the J gene TRBJ2-3; possibly TRBD2 for D (6 bases). Trimming cost V 6 bases and J 2 bases, with 15 bases left between them. Germline lookup yields CDR1 MNHNS and CDR2 SASEGT. The CDR3 has 15 residues. CDR3 residues: CASRSSAFSTDTQYF. CDR3 sequence (DNA): TGTGCCAGCAGGTCTAGCGCCTTTTCCACAGATACGCAGTATTTT.

The sample holds many counts of this clonotype. The genes are TRBV30 and TRBJ2-4; D gene uncertain. Germline values: CDR1 GTSNPN, CDR2 SVGIG (reference sequence). The CDR3 extends over 17 amino acids. V was clipped by 2 bases and J by 0 bases, with 17 bases between them. The CDR3, as DNA: TGTGCCTGGAGTTCCCCCCGGCAGATCCTAGCCAAAAACATTCAGTACTTC. Its protein product is CAWSSPRQILAKNIQYF. The full variable domain, rest sourced from reference TRBV30 and TRBJ2-4, is SQTIHQWPATLVQPVGSPLSLECTVEGTSNPNLYWYRQAAGRGLQLLFYSVGIGQISSEVPQNLSASRPQDRQFILSSKKLLLSDSGFYLCAWSSPRQILAKNIQYFGAGTRLSVL.

This clonotype was recorded many times. The genes are TRBV18 and TRBJ2-4; the D is unclear. This CDR3 is built from 13 residues. Germline loops: CDR1 KGHSH, CDR2 LQKENI. V dropped 8 bases and J dropped 5 bases, with 13 bases sitting between them. The CDR3 coding sequence is TGTGCCAGCGCTAAGTCTAGGGAAAACATTCAGTACTTC. Translating it yields CASAKSRENIQYF.

This clonotype was seen many times. The rearrangement links TRBV18 to TRBJ2-7, with TRBD1 identical over 7 bases. Germline CDR1 and CDR2: KGHSH and LQKENI. V dropped 3 bases and J dropped 7; count of bases not matched to a gene: 9. CDR3 size: 14 residues. CDR3: CASSPRDSAGEQYF. CDR3 in DNA: TGTGCCAGCTCACCCCGGGACAGTGCCGGGGAGCAGTACTTC. The whole variable domain, remainder taken from reference TRBV18 and TRBJ2-7, is NAGVMQNPRHLVRRRGQEARLRCSPMKGHSHVYWYRQLPEEGLKFMVYLQKENIIDESGMPKERFSAEFPKEGPSILRIQQVVRGDSAAYFCASSPRDSAGEQYFGPGTRLTVT.

Note on this clonotype: It is likely a read error, because the conserved phenylalanine at the end of the CDR3 is missing. The chain links TRBV6-2 or TRBV6-3 to TRBJ2-7; D may be TRBD2 (6 bases). Deletions cut 9 bases from V and 4 bases from J, with 16 bases between. This CDR3 has 13 residues. The V gene's germline CDR1 is MNHEY and CDR2 SVGEGT. CDR3 residues: CARTPVGGYEQYL. CDR3 nucleotide sequence: TGTGCCAGGACCCCGGTGGGGGGTTACGAGCAGTACCTC.

Details on this clonotype: A read error is the likely source, as a far larger clone sits one nucleotide away. The chain recombines TRBV6-8 with TRBJ2-7; 11 bases are shared with TRBD2. The germline V gene encodes CDR1 MNHGY and CDR2 SAAAGT. The CDR3 sequence is 15 residues long. Here the CDR3 reads CASSQLAGVSYERYF. In nucleotides, the CDR3 is TGTGCCAGCAGTCAACTAGCGGGGGTTTCCTACGAGCGGTACTTC.

A remark on this clonotype: A far larger clone lies a single base away; this is likely a read error. The CDR3 coding sequence is TGTGCCATCGCGGTCACCGGGGAGCTGTTTTTT. This codes for CAIAVTGELFF. J is TRBJ2-2 and V is TRBV2; D unclear. The CDR3 length is 11 residues. Trimming removed 10 bases at V and 4 bases at J, with 7 bases between. Per the germline V gene, CDR1 is SNHLY and CDR2 is FYNNEI. Supplemented by reference TRBV2 and TRBJ2-2, the full variable domain reads EPEVTQTPSHQVTQMGQEVILRCVPISNHLYFYWYRQILGQKVEFLVSFYNNEISEKSEIFDDQFSVERPDGSNFTLKIRSTKLEDSAMYFCAIAVTGELFFGEGSRLTVL.

In its sample, this clonotype was seen many times. The chain employs TRBV20-1 and TRBJ2-7; 12 nucleotides agree with TRBD2. CDR3 size: 15 residues. The germline V gene has CDR1 DFQATT and CDR2 SNEGSKA (reference sequence). Germline trimming cut 0 bases from V and 7 bases from J; bases unmatched to any gene: 7. The DNA for the CDR3 is TGCAGTGCTAGAGACCCCCTAGCGGGGGGGGGTGAGCAGTACTTC. Encoded protein: CSARDPLAGGGEQYF.

This clonotype was picked up many times. The chain carries TRBV6-1 and TRBJ1-1, with TRBD1 matching over 7 bases. Germline loops: CDR1 MNHNS, CDR2 SASEGT. The CDR3 runs to 13 residues. V trimming: 5 bases; J trimming: 3 bases; junction bases outside the gene matches: 3. CDR3 DNA: TGTGCCAGCAGTCCACAGGGGTACACTGAAGCTTTCTTT. It codes for CASSPQGYTEAFF.